A selection of T cell receptor beta chains follows, all from one sample in a study of blood T cell repertoires in COVID-19. This table comes from immunoSEQ multiplex PCR, and its TCRdb copy is limited to in-frame clones, with some not included. The table has around 180,000 clones, roughly 88% seen once. The specimen was peripheral blood. Receptors were obtained from an elderly woman with acute or convalescent COVID-19. Both conserved end residues are trimmed from each CDR3.

>TRBJ2-3|TRBV7-3
ASSPGTGANTQY
>TRBJ2-2|TRBV9
ASSVVTNTGELF
>TRBJ1-1|TRBV10-3
AISRTKNTEAF
>TRBJ2-1|TRBV19
ASSLIQGLQYNEQF
>TRBJ2-1|TRBV5-6
ASSLKPRRGSLNEQF
>TRBJ1-2|TRBV9
ASSEQGGNYGYT
>TRBJ1-1|TRBV5-1
ASSLGTGTSNTEAF
>TRBJ2-1|TRBV6-1
ASSDWTGFMYNEQF
>TRBJ1-5|TRBV7-2
ASSLGQGHQPQH
>TRBJ1-4|TRBV19
ASSRRRGGGEKLF
>TRBJ2-7|TRBV6-5
ASSLNRVYEQY
>TRBJ1-2|TRBV19
ASSFTGTGGSGYT
>TRBJ2-1|TRBV15
ATSPLLAGGDNEQF
>TRBJ2-7|TRBV29-1
SVEGQGWAQQY
>TRBJ1-2|TRBV5-8
ASSLRGSPNYGYT
>TRBJ2-7|TRBV11-2
ASSLVGSVQY
>TRBJ1-5|TRBV19
ASSIGIGGNQPQH
>TRBJ1-3|TRBV29-1
SVSYRFAGDTIY
>TRBJ2-2|TRBV29-1
SVEEQTSKLF
>TRBJ1-2|TRBV3-1/TRBV3-2
ASSPRGSPNYGYT
>TRBJ1-4|TRBV5-4
AISGGIGTNEKLF
>TRBJ1-3|TRBV3-1/TRBV3-2
ASSQGRGRSGNTIY
>TRBJ1-1|TRBV6-1
ASSEAGGDTEAF
>TRBJ1-2|TRBV19
ASSIVADTYGYT
>TRBJ2-5|TRBV24-1
ATSDSGTSEIETQY
>TRBJ1-6|TRBV6-5
ASSLTVLQGSPLH
>TRBJ1-1|TRBV3-1/TRBV3-2
ASSPSRISEAF
>TRBJ2-5|TRBV5-1
ASSPGTSLVLSQY
>TRBJ2-7|TRBV6-5
AIRTSSYEQY
>TRBJ2-7|TRBV6-5
ASSYSTDNYEQY
>TRBJ2-7|TRBV11-3
ASSPNGRGAGEQY
>TRBJ2-7|TRBV19
ASSPRGRASVTYEQY
>TRBJ1-6|TRBV30
AWTRSSYNSPLH
>TRBJ1-6|TRBV3-1/TRBV3-2
ASSQLGGTANSPLH
>TRBJ2-1|TRBV5-1
ARTLDRGGGDEQF
>TRBJ2-6|TRBV5-4
ASSPRGAGANVLT
>TRBJ1-1|TRBV6-2/TRBV6-3
ASSQQGGLRAF
>TRBJ1-6|TRBV19
ASSPGDRGDSPLH
>TRBJ2-3|TRBV18
ASSPSLSTDTQY
>TRBJ1-4|TRBV19
ASSIRDRGPNEKLF
>TRBJ1-2|TRBV7-8
ASSLNGQAYGYT
>TRBJ1-2|TRBV6-1
ASSEAGTTSGYAYGYT
>TRBJ1-6|TRBV6-6
ASTPQGASNSPLH